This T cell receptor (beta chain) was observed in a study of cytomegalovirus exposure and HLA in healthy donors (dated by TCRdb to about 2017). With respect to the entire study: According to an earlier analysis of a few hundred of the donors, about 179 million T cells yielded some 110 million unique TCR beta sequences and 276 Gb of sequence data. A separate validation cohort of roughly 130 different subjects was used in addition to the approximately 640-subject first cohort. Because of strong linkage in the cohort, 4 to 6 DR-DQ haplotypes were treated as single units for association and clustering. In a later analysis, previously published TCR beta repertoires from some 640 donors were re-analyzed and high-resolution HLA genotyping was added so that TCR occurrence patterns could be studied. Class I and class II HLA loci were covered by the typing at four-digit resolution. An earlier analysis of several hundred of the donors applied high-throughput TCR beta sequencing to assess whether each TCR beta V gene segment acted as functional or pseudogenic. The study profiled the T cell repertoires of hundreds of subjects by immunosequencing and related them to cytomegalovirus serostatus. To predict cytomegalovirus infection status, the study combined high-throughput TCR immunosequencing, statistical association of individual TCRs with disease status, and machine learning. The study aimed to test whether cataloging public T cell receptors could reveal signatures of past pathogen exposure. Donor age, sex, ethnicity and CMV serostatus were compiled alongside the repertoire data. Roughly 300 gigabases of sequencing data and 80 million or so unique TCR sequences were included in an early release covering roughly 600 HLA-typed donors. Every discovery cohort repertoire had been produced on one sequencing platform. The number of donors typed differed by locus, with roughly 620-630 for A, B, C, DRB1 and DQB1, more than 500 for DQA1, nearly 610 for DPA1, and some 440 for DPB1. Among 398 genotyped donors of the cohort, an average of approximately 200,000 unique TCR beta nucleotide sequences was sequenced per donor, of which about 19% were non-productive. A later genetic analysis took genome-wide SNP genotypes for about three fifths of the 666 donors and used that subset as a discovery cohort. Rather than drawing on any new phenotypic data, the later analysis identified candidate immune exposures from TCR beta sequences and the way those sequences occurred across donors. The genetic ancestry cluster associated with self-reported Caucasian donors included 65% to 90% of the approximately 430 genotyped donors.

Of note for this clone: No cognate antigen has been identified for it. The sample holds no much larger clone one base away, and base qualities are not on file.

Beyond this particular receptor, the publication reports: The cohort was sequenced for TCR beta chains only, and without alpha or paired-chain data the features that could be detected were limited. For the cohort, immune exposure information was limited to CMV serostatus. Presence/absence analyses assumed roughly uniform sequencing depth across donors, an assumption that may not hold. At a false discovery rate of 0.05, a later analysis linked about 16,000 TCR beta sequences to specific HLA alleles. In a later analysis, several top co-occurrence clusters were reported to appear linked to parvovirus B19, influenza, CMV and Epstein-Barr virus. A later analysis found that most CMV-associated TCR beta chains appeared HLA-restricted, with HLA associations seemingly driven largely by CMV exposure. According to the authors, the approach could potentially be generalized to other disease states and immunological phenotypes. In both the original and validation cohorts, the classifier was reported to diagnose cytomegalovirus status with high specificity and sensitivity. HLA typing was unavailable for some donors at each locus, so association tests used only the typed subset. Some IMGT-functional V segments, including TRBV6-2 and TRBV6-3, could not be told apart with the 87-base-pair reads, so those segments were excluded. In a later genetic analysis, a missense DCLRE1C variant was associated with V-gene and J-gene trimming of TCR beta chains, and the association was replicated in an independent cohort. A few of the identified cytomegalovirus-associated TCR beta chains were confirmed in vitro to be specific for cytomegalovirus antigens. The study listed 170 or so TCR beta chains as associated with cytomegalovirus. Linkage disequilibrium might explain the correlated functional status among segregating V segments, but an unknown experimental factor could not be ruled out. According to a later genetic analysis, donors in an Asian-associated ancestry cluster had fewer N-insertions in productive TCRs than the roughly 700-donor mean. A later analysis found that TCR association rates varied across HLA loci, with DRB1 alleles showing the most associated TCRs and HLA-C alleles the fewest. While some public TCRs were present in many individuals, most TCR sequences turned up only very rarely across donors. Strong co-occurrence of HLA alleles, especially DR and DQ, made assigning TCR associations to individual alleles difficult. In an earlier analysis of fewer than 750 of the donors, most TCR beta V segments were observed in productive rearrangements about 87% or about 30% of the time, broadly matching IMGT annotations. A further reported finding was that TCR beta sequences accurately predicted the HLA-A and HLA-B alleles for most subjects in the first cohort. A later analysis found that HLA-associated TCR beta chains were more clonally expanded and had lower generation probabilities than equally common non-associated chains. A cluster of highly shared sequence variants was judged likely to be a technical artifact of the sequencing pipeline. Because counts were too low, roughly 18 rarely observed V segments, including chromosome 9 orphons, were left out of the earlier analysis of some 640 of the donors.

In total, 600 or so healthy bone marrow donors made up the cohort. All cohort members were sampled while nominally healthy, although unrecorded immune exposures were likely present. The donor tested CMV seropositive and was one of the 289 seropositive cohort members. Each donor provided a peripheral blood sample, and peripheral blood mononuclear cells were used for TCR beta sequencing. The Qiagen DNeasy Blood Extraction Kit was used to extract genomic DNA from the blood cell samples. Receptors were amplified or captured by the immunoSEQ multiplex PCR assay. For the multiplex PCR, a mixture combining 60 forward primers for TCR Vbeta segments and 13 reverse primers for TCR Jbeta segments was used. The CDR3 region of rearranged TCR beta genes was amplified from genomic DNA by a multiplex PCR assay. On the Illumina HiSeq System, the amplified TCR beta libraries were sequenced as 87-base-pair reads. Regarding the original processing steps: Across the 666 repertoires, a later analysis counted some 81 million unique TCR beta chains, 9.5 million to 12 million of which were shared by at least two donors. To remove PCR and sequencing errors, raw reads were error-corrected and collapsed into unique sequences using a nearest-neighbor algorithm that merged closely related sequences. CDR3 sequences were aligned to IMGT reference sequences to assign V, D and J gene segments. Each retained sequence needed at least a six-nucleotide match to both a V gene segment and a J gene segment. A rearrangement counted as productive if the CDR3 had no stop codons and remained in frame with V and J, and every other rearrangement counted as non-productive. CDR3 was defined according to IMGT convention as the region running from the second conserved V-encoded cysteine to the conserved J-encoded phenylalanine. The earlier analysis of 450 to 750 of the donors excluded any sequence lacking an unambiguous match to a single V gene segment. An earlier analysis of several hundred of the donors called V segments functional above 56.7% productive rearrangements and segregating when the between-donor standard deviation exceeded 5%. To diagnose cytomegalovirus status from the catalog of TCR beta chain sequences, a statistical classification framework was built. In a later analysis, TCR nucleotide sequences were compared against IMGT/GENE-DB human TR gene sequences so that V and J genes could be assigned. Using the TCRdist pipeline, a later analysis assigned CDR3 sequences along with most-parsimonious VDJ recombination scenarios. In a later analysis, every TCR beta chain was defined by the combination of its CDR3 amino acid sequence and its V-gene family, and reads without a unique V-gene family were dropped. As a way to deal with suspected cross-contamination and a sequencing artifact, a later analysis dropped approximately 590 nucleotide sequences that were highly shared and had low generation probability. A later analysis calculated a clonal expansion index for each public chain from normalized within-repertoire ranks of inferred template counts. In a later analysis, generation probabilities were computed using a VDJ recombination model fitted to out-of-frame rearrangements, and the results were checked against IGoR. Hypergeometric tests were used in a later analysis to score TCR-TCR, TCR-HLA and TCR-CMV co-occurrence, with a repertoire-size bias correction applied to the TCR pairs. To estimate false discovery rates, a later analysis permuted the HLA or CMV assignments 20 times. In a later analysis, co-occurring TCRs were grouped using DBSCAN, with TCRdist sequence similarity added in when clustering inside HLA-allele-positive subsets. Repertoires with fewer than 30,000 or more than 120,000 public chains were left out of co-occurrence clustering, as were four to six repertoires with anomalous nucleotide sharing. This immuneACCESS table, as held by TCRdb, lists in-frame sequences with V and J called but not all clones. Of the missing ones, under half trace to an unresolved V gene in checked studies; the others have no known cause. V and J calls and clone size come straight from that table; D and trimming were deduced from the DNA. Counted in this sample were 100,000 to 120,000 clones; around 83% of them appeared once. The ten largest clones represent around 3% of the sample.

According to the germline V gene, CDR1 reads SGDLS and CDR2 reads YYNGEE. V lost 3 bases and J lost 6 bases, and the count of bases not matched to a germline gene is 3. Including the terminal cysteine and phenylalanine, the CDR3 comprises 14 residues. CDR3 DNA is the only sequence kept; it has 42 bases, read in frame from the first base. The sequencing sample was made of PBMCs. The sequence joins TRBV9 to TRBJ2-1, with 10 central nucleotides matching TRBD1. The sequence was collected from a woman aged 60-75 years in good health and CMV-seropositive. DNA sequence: TGTGCCAGCAGCGCTGGACAGGGGGGCAATGAGCAGTTCTTC. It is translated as CASSAGQGGNEQFF. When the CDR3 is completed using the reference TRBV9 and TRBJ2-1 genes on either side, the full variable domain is DSGVTQTPKHLITATGQRVTLRCSPRSGDLSVYWYQQSLDQGLQFLIQYYNGEERAKGNILERFSAQQFPDLHSELNLSSLELGDSALYFCASSAGQGGNEQFFGPGTRLTVL.